The 10 T cell receptor beta chains given below trace back to one sample, sequenced in a study of blood T cell repertoires in COVID-19. Method: immunoSEQ multiplex PCR; TCRdb's copy keeps in-frame clones and lacks some. The data contain 15,000 to 20,000 clones, approximately 90% of them singletons. Sequenced input: PBMCs or T cells enriched from blood (not recorded which). The receptor set was obtained from a woman aged 25 to 39 who had recovered from COVID-19.

The V gene is TRBV3-1 (or the pseudogene TRBV3-2), the J gene TRBJ1-2, with TRBD1 matching 7 bases. The CDR3 has 14 amino acids. Trimming removed 3 bases from V and 8 bases from J; junction bases left unmatched: 9. From germline, CDR1 is LGHDT and CDR2 YNNKEL (reference sequence). CDR3 amino acids: CASSQIQGKTGYTF. CDR3 in DNA: TGTGCCAGCAGCCAGATACAGGGGAAGACGGGCTACACCTTC.

Worth noting for this clone: A read error may produce the germline difference seen at one junction end. The chain combines TRBV27 with TRBJ1-5, with D perhaps TRBD1 (6 bases). The CDR3 sequence is 16 residues long. Germline V lookup: CDR1 MNHEY, CDR2 SMNVEV (reference sequence). The CDR3 DNA reads TGTGCCAGCAGTCTATCCCCGACAGGAAGCAATCAGCCCCAGCATTTT. Its translation: CASSLSPTGSNQPQHF.

The chain joins TRBV28 to TRBJ1-3, with TRBD1 identical over 8 bases. With V trimmed by 6 bases and J by 4 bases, 5 bases remained unmatched. Germline V gene data show CDR1 as MDHEN and CDR2 as SYDVKM. The length of the CDR3 is 14 residues. In DNA form, the CDR3 reads TGTGCCAGCAGCAAGGACAGGGCGGGAAACACCATATATTTT. Translated: CASSKDRAGNTIYF.

The chain links TRBV18 to TRBJ1-1; the match to TRBD1 covers 7 bases. Germline trimming cut 5 bases from V and 2 bases from J; bases unmatched to any gene: 5. Per the germline V gene, CDR1 is KGHSH and CDR2 is LQKENI. The CDR3 is 14 amino acids. Here the CDR3 reads CASSSQGVNTEAFF. In DNA, the CDR3 is TGTGCCAGCTCAAGTCAGGGGGTTAACACTGAAGCTTTCTTT.

This chain connects TRBV4-3 to TRBJ2-7; weak D call: TRBD2 (5 bases). CDR1 is LGHNA, CDR2 YSLEER, per germline. V gave up 3 bases and J gave up 0 bases, with 12 bases separating them. This CDR3 comprises 15 residues. CDR3 coding DNA: TGCGCCAGCAGCCAGATAGCGTTTAGCTCCTACGAGCAGTACTTC. It is translated as CASSQIAFSSYEQYF.

This rearrangement joins TRBV9 to TRBJ2-3, with TRBD2 matching 12 bases. V dropped 4 bases and J dropped 5; count of bases not matched to a gene: 5. CDR1 is SGDLS and CDR2 is YYNGEE in the germline V gene. The CDR3 sequence is 15 residues long. CDR3 residues: CASSKLAGGIDTQYF. The CDR3 bases are TGTGCCAGCAGCAAACTAGCGGGGGGTATAGATACGCAGTATTTT. Drawing the rest from reference TRBV9 and TRBJ2-3, the complete variable domain is DSGVTQTPKHLITATGQRVTLRCSPRSGDLSVYWYQQSLDQGLQFLIQYYNGEERAKGNILERFSAQQFPDLHSELNLSSLELGDSALYFCASSKLAGGIDTQYFGPGTRLTVL.

This rearrangement joins TRBV4-1 to TRBJ1-6; D is undetermined. Trimming stripped 2 bases from V and 6 bases from J, with 8 bases between. CDR1 is MGHRA, CDR2 YSYEKL, per germline. CDR3 length: 14 residues. CDR3 nucleotides: TGCGCCAGCAGCCAACCCTACCCTAATTCACCCCTCCACTTT. Translating gives CASSQPYPNSPLHF.

The gene calls are TRBV2 and TRBJ1-1; no definite D call. V was clipped by 5 bases and J by 0 bases, with 7 bases between them. This CDR3 has 13 residues. CDR1 is SNHLY and CDR2 is FYNNEI in the germline V gene. The CDR3: CASSLTLNTEAFF. The CDR3, as DNA: TGTGCCAGCAGTCTGACACTGAACACTGAAGCTTTCTTT.

The CDR3 nucleotides are TGTGCCAGCAGTTACGTTACAGGGGCGGGCTATGGCTACACCTTC. Amino acid sequence: CASSYVTGAGYGYTF. The chain carries TRBV6-5 and TRBJ1-2, with TRBD1 identical over 7 bases. This CDR3 spans 15 amino acids. Germline assignment: CDR1 MNHEY and CDR2 SVGAGI. The trim removed 2 bases at V and 4 bases at J, leaving 7 bases unmatched.

This clone was seen once. J is TRBJ2-5 and V is TRBV19; 9 nucleotides match TRBD1. The junction had 10 bases not matched to a gene; V was cut back by 6 bases and J by 5 bases. CDR1 and CDR2 from the germline V gene are LNHDA and SQIVND (reference sequence). The CDR3 consists of 15 residues. CDR3 amino acids: CASSHRQGGEETQYF. The CDR3 DNA sequence: TGTGCCAGTAGCCACCGACAGGGGGGTGAGGAGACCCAGTACTTC.